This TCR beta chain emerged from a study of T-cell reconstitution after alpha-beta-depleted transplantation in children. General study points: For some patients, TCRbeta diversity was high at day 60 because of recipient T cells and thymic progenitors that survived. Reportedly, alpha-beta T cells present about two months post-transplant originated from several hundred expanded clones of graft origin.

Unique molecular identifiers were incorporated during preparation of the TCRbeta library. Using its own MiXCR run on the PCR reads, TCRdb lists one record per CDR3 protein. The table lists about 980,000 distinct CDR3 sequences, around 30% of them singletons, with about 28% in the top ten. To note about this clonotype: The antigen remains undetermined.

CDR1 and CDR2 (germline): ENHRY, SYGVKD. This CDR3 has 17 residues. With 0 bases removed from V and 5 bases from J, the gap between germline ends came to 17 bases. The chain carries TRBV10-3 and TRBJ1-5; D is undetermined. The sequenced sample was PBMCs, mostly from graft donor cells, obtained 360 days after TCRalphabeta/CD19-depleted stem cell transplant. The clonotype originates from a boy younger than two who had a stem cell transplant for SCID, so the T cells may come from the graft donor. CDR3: CAISESKFGEEDQPQHF. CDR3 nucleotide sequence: TGTGCCATCAGTGAGTCGAAGTTTGGGGAGGAGGATCAGCCCCAGCATTTT.